This entry is about one T cell receptor (beta chain). As yet, its antigen is unknown. Chemo-refractory metastatic non-small-cell lung cancer patients received focal radiation with ipilimumab CTLA-4 blockade. Sequenced by immunoSEQ multiplex PCR; TCRdb stores in-frame clones only, minus some. The data hold approximately 45,000 clones, with roughly 60% observed a single time. This CDR3 region has 14 residues. The V and J ends lost 8 bases and 5 bases respectively, with 18 bases between them. Germline loops: CDR1 ENHRY, CDR2 SYGVKD. This sample is drawn from a study of radiotherapy plus CTLA-4 blockade in lung cancer. Looking at the study overall: Objective response rate was about 19%; disease control rate, around 33%.

Study-wide results and caveats: Tumor-derived TCR clones expanded in blood after radiotherapy plus ipilimumab. In blood, early T cell clone dynamics reportedly predicted response best, together with interferon-beta.

The source material was peripheral blood, sampled from a patient treated with radiotherapy plus ipilimumab. The TCR was taken from a human donor with non-small cell lung cancer who had a partial response to radiotherapy plus ipilimumab. The gene calls are TRBV10-3 and TRBJ2-5; unclear D gene. CDR3 nucleotide sequence: TGTGCCATCGCCGGGTCTCAGCTATCGGAGACCCAGTACTTC. Its protein product is CAIAGSQLSETQYF.